The TCR beta chain described here comes from a study of cytomegalovirus exposure and HLA in healthy donors. Study-wide context: The platform used for the approximately 130 validation repertoires matched that of the roughly 700 first-cohort repertoires, a later analysis reported. Study-wide results and caveats: In vitro, a few CMV-associated chains proved specific for CMV antigens. Rare sequences made up most TCRs, while some public TCRs were found in many donors.

Using immunoSEQ multiplex PCR, the repertoire was profiled, and TCRdb retains in-frame clones only, with some absent. This sample yields about 44,000 clones, of which more than 85% are seen a single time; over 2% belongs to the top ten. This clone was counted a single time. Its antigen remains unidentified. The CDR3 is 15 residues long. Germline-derived CDR1 and CDR2 are SGHAT and FQNNGV. Trimming took 5 bases from V and 9 from J, leaving 17 bases between them. V gene TRBV11-2 combines with J gene TRBJ1-6; D call uncertain. This clonotype originated in a woman in her late teens or twenties in good health and CMV-seronegative. The sequenced sample was PBMCs. In nucleotides, the CDR3 is TGTGCCAGCAGCCCTACCCTGAGGGAGTCTTCACCCCTCCACTTT. Translating gives CASSPTLRESSPLHF.